These 8 T cell receptor beta chains originate from one sample sequenced in a study of CXCR3-negative and CXCR3-positive naive CD8 T cells. The TRB libraries of cDNA were built by UMI-labeled 5' RACE. Reprocessing the 5' RACE reads, TCRdb reports a single entry for every CDR3 protein and omits DNA. Recorded for this sample: roughly 48,000 distinct CDR3 sequences. The sample taken for sequencing was memory CD8+ T cells from blood. The source of these receptors is a human donor in good health. Some clones in this sample may be carry-over from other donors' samples.

V gene TRBV28 combines with J gene TRBJ2-7; TCRdb gives TRBD2 as the D gene, but with no DNA this cannot be confirmed. CDR1 and CDR2 from the germline V gene are MDHEN and SYDVKM. This CDR3 is built from 16 residues. The CDR3: CASSPRLAGDAYEQYF.

The V call is TRBV29-1, the J call TRBJ2-7. From germline, CDR1 is SQVTM and CDR2 ANQGSEA. The CDR3 is made up of 13 amino acids. This chain's CDR3 is CSVGISSSYEQYF.

The chain has TRBV28 and TRBJ2-3; lacking DNA, the TRBD1 call made by TCRdb goes unchecked. The CDR3 loop spans 15 amino acids. From germline, CDR1 is MDHEN and CDR2 SYDVKM. This CDR3 is CASREMTGRADTQYF.

The gene calls are TRBV25-1 and TRBJ1-1; no DNA is available, so the TRBD1 call from TCRdb remains unchecked. The length of the CDR3 is 11 residues. CDR1 and CDR2 from the germline V gene are MGHDK and SYGVNS. The CDR3 spells CASGQGNEAFF.

V is TRBV4-2 and J is TRBJ1-2; TCRdb picks TRBD1, but there is no DNA to check that call. The length of the CDR3 is 15 residues. Per the germline V gene, CDR1 is LGHNA and CDR2 is YNFKEQ. Here the CDR3 reads CASSQVGQGDYGYTF.

V is TRBV4-2 and J is TRBJ1-5; TCRdb returns TRBD1, unconfirmable since there is no DNA. Germline CDR1 and CDR2: LGHNA and YNFKEQ. CDR3 length: 14 amino acids. This CDR3 reads CASSRESGNQPQHF.

The rearrangement uses TRBV27 and TRBJ1-1. CDR3 length: 13 amino acids. In germline, CDR1 is MNHEY, CDR2 SMNVEV (reference sequence). CDR3 protein: CASSLSGSTEAFF.

The chain combines TRBV28 with TRBJ2-7; TCRdb's D call, TRBD2, is unchecked because there is no DNA. Germline loops: CDR1 MDHEN, CDR2 SYDVKM. The CDR3 totals 15 residues. The CDR3 loop reads CASSSLAGGGYEQYF.